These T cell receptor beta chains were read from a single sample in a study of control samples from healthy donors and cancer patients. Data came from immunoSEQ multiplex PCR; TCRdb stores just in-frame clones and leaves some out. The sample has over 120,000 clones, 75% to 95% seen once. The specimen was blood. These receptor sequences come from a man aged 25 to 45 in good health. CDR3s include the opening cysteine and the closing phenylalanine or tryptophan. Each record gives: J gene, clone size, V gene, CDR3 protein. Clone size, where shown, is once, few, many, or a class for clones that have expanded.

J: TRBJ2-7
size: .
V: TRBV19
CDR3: CASSPGTGFSYEQYF

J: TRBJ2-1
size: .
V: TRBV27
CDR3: CASSPRDYLTGGEQFF

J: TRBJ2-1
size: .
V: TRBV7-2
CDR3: CASSRPGLAGGSSYNEQFF

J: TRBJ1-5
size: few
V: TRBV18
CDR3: CASSLDRGGSQPQHF

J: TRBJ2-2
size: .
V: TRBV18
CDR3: CASSPVAHLNTGELFF

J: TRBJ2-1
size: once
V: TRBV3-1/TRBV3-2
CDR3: CASSSPTGSGTQSNEQFF

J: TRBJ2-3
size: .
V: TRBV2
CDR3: CASIGTIDTQYF

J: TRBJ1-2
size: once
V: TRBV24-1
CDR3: CATSDFNVDYGYTF

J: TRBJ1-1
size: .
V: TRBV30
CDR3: CAWSLVNNINTEAFF

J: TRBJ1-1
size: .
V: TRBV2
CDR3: CASSEREGLGEAFF

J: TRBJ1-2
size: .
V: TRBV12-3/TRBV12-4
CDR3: CASSLGGGYTF

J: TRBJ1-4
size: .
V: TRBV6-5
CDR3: CASSLVGTGKEKLFF

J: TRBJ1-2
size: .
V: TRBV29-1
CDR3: CSVEDLVQGRSYGYTF

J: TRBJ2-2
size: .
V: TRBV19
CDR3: CASSSHNSRHTGELFF

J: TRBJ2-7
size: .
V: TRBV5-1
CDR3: CASSLVGATYEQYF

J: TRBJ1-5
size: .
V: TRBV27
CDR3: CASSLQGYDQPQHF

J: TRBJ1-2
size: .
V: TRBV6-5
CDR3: CASTNGGGGYTF

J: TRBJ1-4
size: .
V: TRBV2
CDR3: CASSEGAAEKLFF

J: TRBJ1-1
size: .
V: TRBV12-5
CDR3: CASGLVLSEAFF

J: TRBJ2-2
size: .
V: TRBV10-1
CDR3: CASGPEPTGELFF

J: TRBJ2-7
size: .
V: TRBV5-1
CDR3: CASSLKGPPEQYF

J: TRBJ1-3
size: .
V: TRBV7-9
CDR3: CASSPDYMSSGNTIYF

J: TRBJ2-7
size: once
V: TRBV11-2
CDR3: CASSQTGVYEQYF

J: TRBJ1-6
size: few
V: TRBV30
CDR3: CAWTPGDSPWALHF

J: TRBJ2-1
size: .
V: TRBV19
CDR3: CASSPGRAGLEDEQFF

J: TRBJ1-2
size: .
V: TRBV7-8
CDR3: CASSLGAAGNDGYTF

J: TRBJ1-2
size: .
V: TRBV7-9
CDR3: CASSLGGGFSYYGYTF

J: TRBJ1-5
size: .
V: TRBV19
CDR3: CASHQGISQPQHF

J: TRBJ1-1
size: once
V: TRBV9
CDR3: CASSEGEGTEAFF

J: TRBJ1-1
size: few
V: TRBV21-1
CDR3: CASSKVWENTEAFF

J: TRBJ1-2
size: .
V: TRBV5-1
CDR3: CASSPEGLGGYGYTF

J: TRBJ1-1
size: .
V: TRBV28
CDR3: CASSPRTGAFF

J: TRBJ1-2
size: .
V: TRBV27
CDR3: CASSLTGPYGYTF

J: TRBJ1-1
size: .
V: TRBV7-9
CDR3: CASSFLRGLSDTEAFF

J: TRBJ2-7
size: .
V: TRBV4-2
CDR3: CASAQRGGSEQYF

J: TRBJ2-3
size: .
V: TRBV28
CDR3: CASSPQRGGTDTQYF

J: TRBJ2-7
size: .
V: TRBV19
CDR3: CASSTSPAYEQYF

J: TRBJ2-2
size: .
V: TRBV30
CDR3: CAWNREAGELFF

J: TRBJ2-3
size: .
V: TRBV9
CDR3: CASSVAGAGTDTQYF

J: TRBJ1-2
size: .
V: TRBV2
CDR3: CASSGQGDNYGYTF

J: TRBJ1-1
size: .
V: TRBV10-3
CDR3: CAISESPGSNTEAFF

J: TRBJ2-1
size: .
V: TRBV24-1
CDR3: CATSDFGTSGGNEQFF

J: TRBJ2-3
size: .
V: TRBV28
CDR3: CASSFPGRADTQYF

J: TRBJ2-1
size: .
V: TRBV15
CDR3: CATSRGDVYNEQFF